This T cell receptor beta chain came from a study of T and B cells in COVID-19 patients. Background on the study: Blood was sampled from COVID-19 patients who were either actively infected or recovered. General observations from the study: Of 2,300 or so TCR clusters found only in the recovered cohort, a few dozen had low generation probability. Clonality of TRB repertoires was high in active COVID-19; recovery brought above-healthy diversity and richness.

This clonotype was picked up many times. No antigen is known for it. From blood, about 250-550 ng of genomic DNA served as TRB template. This CDR3 comprises 15 residues. V dropped 3 bases and J dropped 7 bases, with 16 bases sitting between them. Germline V gene sequence: CDR1 MNHEY, CDR2 SMNVEV (reference sequence). Multiplex PCR with BIOMED2 TRB-A/B primer pools amplified TRB rearrangements. TCRdb analysed the multiplex PCR reads with MiXCR anew, one entry per CDR3 protein. Here the sample spans about 21,000 distinct CDR3 sequences, approximately 30% being singletons. The sequencing sample was made of blood. The sequence derives from a human donor who had recovered from COVID-19. V and J are TRBV27 and TRBJ2-1; D is possibly TRBD1 (6 bases). This CDR3 reads CASSLWGPAGNEQFF. CDR3 DNA sequence: TGTGCCAGCAGTTTGTGGGGGCCTGCTGGGAATGAGCAGTTCTTC.